The following is a TCR beta chain sequence with its context. The antigen is not known. Over chemoradiotherapy, repertoires were sampled more than once. In germline, CDR1 is SGHTA, CDR2 FQGTGA. CDR3 length equals 13 residues. After removal of 5 bases from V and 5 bases from J, the junction contained 4 bases not matched to a gene. The data are from a study of chemoradiotherapy in HPV16-positive cancers. Regarding the study as a whole: In HPV16-positive patients, HPV-responsive T-cell expansion tracked better recurrence-free survival. Candidate HPV-specific clones and E7-related TCR motifs grew in tumor during treatment. Functional assays defining HPV-specific T cells used only a couple of HPV16-positive patients.

Here immunoSEQ multiplex PCR was the method, and the copy in TCRdb shows in-frame clones only, minus some. Here the sample spans 12,000 or so clones, roughly 73% being singletons. The rearrangement uses TRBV7-3 and TRBJ1-2; TRBD1 matches 8 bases. This clonotype was obtained from a human donor with HPV-associated anogenital cancer. This material was collected from a patient who underwent chemoradiotherapy. CDR3 sequence reads: CASSPDREYGYTF. CDR3 bases: TGTGCCAGCAGCCCGGACAGGGAGTATGGCTACACCTTC.